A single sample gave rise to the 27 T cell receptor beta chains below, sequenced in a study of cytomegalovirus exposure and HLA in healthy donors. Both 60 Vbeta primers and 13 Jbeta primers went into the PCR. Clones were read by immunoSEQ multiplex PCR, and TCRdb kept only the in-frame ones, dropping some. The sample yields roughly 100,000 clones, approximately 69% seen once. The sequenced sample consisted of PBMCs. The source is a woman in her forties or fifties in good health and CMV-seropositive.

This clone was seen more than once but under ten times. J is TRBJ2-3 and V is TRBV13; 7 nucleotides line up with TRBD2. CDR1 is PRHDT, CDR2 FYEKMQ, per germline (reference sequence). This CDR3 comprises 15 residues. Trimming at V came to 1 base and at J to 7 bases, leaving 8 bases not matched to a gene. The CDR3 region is CASSLALAEINTQYF. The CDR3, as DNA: TGTGCCAGCAGCTTAGCGCTAGCGGAGATAAATACGCAGTATTTT.

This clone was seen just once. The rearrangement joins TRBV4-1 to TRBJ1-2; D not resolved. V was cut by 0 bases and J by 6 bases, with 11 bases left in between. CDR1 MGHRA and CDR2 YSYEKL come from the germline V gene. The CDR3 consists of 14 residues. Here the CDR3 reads CASSQDGAADGYTF. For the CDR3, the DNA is TGCGCCAGCAGCCAAGATGGAGCAGCGGATGGCTACACCTTC.

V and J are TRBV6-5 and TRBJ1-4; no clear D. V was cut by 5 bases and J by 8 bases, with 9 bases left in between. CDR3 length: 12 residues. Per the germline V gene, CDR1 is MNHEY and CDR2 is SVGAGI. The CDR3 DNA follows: TGTGCCAGCAGTGTGATTGAGGAAAAACTGTTTTTT. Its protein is CASSVIEEKLFF.

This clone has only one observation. The CDR3 sequence is CSVEQGGYEQYF. CDR3 DNA: TGCAGCGTTGAGCAGGGGGGATACGAGCAGTACTTC. The rearrangement joins TRBV29-1 to TRBJ2-7; tentative D call: TRBD1 (7 bases). The germline gives CDR1 SQVTM, CDR2 ANQGSEA. CDR3 size: 12 residues. V was clipped by 3 bases and J by 4 bases, with 10 bases between them.

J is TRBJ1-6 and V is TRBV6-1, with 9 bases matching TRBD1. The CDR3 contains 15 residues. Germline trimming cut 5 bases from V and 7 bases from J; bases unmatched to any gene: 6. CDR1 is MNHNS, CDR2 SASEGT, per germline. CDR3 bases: TGTGCCAGCAGTTGGACCGGGACAGGGAATTCACCCCTCCACTTT. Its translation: CASSWTGTGNSPLHF.

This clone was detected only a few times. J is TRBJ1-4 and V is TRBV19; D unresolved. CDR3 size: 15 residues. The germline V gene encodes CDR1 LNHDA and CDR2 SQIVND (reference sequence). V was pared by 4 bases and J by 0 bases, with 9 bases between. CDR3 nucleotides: TGTGCCAGTAGTACACAGCCGGCAACTAATGAAAAACTGTTTTTT. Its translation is CASSTQPATNEKLFF.

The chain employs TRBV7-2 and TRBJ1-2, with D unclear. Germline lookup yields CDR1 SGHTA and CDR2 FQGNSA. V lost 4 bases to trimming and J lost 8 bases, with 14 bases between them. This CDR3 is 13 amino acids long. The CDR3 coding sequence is TGTGCCAGCAGCTCATATCCGAGTTGGGGCTACACCTTC. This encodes CASSSYPSWGYTF.

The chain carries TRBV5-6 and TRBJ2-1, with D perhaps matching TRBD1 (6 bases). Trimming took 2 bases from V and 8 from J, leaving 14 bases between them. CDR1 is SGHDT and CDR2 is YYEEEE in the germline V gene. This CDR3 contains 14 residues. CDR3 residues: CASSFGGSLDEQFF. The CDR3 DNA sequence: TGTGCCAGCAGCTTTGGGGGCAGTCTCGATGAGCAGTTCTTC.

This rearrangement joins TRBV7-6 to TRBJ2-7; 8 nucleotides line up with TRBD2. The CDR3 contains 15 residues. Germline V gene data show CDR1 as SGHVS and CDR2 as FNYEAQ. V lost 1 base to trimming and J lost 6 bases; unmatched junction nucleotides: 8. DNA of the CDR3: TGTGCCAGCAGCTTAGAAAACGGGGGGGCCCGCGAGCAGTACTTC. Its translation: CASSLENGGAREQYF.

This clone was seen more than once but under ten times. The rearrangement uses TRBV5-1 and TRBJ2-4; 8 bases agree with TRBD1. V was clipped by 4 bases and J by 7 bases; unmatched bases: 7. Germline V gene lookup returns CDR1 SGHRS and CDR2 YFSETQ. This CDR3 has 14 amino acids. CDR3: CASSPGQGVNIQYF. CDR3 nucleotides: TGCGCCAGCAGCCCTGGACAGGGCGTGAACATTCAGTACTTC.

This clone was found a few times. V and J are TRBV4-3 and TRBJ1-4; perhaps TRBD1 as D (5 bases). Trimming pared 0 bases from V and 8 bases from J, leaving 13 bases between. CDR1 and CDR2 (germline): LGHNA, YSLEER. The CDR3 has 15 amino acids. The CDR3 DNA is TGCGCCAGCAGCCAAGACGGCAGGGAGGGGGAAAAACTGTTTTTT. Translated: CASSQDGREGEKLFF.

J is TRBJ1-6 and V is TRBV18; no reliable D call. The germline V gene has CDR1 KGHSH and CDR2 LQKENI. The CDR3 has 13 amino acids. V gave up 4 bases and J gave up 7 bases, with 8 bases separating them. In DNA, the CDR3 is TGTGCCAGCTCACTGGGCCTCAATTCACCCCTCCACTTT. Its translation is CASSLGLNSPLHF.

CDR3 DNA: TGTGCCAGCAGTTTACGGGGGGGCTACACTGAAGCTTTCTTT. It encodes CASSLRGGYTEAFF. The J gene is TRBJ1-1, the V gene TRBV27, with D possibly matching TRBD1 (6 bases). Between the trimmed V and J ends, which lost 2 bases and 3 bases, there was a span of 10 bases. Per germline, CDR1 MNHEY and CDR2 SMNVEV (reference sequence). The CDR3 extends over 14 amino acids.

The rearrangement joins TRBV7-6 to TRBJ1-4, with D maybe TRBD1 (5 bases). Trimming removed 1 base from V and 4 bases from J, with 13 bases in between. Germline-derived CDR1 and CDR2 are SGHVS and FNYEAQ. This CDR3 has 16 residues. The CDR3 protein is CASSLGRGLSNEKLFF. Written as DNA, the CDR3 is TGTGCCAGCAGCTTAGGGCGGGGACTGAGTAATGAAAAACTGTTTTTT.

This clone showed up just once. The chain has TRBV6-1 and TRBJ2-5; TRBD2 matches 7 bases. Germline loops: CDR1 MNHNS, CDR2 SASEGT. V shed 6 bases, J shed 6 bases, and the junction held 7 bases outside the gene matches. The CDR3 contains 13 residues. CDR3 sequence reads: CASSVGLGKTQYF. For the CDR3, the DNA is TGTGCCAGCAGCGTCGGACTAGGAAAGACCCAGTACTTC.

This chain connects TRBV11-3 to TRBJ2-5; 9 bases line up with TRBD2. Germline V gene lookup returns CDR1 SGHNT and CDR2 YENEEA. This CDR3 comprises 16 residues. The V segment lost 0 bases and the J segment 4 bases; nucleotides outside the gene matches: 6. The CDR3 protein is CASSLDGGGAAETQYF. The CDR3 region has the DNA TGTGCCAGCAGCTTAGACGGCGGGGGGGCCGCAGAGACCCAGTACTTC.

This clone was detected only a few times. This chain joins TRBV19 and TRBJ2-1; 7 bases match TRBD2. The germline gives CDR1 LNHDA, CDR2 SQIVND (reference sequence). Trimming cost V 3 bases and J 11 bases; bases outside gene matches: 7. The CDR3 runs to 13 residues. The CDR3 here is CASSILLAGQQFF. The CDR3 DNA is TGTGCCAGTAGTATCCTCTTAGCGGGTCAGCAGTTCTTC.

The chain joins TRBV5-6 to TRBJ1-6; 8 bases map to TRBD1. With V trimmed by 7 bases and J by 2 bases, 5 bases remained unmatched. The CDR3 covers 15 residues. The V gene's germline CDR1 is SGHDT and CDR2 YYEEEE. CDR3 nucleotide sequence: TGTGCCAGCCGTGGACAGGGCACCTATAATTCACCCCTCCACTTT. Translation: CASRGQGTYNSPLHF.

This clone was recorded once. For the CDR3, the DNA is TGTGCCTGGACGTACGGTAACCAAGAGACCCAGTACTTC. Translating gives CAWTYGNQETQYF. This sequence joins TRBV30 and TRBJ2-5; unclear D gene. The germline CDR1 and CDR2 sequences are GTSNPN and SVGIG (reference sequence). The length of the CDR3 is 13 residues. V lost 4 bases and J lost 0, with 9 bases in between.

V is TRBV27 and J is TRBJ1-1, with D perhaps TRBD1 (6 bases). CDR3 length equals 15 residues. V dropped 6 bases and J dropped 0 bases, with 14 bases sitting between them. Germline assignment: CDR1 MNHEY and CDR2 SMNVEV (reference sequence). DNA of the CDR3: TGTGCCAGCAGCCCGAGACAGGTCATGAACACTGAAGCTTTCTTT. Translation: CASSPRQVMNTEAFF.

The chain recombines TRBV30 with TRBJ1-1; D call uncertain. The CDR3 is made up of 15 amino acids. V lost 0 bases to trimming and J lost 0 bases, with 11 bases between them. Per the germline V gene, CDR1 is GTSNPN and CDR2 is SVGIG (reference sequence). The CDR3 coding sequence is TGTGCCTGGAGTGTTAGGAGACGGGTGAACACTGAAGCTTTCTTT. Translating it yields CAWSVRRRVNTEAFF.

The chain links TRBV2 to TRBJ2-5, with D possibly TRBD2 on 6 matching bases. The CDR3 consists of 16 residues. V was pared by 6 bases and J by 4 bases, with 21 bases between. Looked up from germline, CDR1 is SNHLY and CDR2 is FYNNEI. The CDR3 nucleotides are TGTGCCAGCAGGGGGGGAGGAGGGGCGATTGGAGAGACCCAGTACTTC. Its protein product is CASRGGGGAIGETQYF.

CDR3 nucleotide sequence: TGTGCCAGTAGTACCAGGGGCAGCTATGGCTACACCTTC. Protein product: CASSTRGSYGYTF. The chain joins TRBV19 to TRBJ1-2, with a weak D call TRBD1 (6 bases). The CDR3 spans 13 residues. V was shortened by 4 bases and J by 4 bases, with 10 bases between the two germline ends. Germline CDR1 LNHDA, CDR2 SQIVND (reference sequence).

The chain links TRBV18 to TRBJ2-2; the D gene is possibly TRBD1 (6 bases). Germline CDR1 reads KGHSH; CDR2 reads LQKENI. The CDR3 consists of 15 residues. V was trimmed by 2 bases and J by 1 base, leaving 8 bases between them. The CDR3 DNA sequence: TGTGCCAGCTCACCAGCGGACAGGAACACCGGGGAGCTGTTTTTT. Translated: CASSPADRNTGELFF.

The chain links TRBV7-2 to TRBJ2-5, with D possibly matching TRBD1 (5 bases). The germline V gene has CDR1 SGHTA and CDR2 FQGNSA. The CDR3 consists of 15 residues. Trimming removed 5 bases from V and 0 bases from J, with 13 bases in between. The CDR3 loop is CASSPGQKYQETQYF. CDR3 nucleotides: TGTGCCAGCAGCCCAGGACAAAAGTACCAAGAGACCCAGTACTTC.

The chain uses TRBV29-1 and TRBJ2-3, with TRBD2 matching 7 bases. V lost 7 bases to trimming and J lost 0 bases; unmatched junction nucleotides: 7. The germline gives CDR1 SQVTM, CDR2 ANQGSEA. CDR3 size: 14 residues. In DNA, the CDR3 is TGCAGCGGGACTAGTTTCACTAGCACAGATACGCAGTATTTT. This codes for CSGTSFTSTDTQYF.

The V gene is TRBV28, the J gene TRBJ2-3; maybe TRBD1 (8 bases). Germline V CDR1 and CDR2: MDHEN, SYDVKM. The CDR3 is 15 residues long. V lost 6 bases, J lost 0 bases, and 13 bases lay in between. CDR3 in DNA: TGTGCCAGCAGCACAGGGGGGGCTAGCACAGATACGCAGTATTTT. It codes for CASSTGGASTDTQYF.